The 29 T cell receptor beta chains in this list originate from one sample, sequenced in a study of CD8+ T cells in alopecia areata. The authors extracted RNA and reverse transcribed it into cDNA as the sequencing template. Clones were sequenced by immunoSEQ multiplex PCR, and TCRdb holds only the in-frame ones, with some missing. The sample has some 150,000 clones, about 86% seen once. Sample treatment: oral pan-JAK inhibitor, 5-10 mg twice daily. The sample consisted of CD8+ T cells sorted from blood, taken at week 4, from a patient treated with tofacitinib. All receptors come from a human donor with alopecia areata.

The gene calls are TRBV13 and TRBJ1-1; perhaps TRBD1 as D (6 bases). The germline V and J ends were trimmed by 1 base and 4 bases, with 10 bases remaining between them. There are 14 residues in the CDR3. CDR1 is PRHDT and CDR2 is FYEKMQ in the germline V gene (reference sequence). The CDR3 loop is CASSLANRVTEAFF. DNA of the CDR3: TGTGCCAGCAGCTTAGCCAACAGGGTCACTGAAGCTTTCTTT.

V gene TRBV27 combines with J gene TRBJ2-3; 7 bases are shared with TRBD2. The CDR3 spans 10 residues. V lost 8 bases to trimming and J lost 9 bases; unmatched junction nucleotides: 2. Germline lookup yields CDR1 MNHEY and CDR2 SMNVEV (reference sequence). This CDR3 reads CASGAGTQYF. DNA for the CDR3: TGTGCCAGCGGAGCGGGGACGCAGTATTTT.

The chain is built from TRBV5-1 and TRBJ2-7; D ambiguous. Germline V gene lookup returns CDR1 SGHRS and CDR2 YFSETQ. V gave up 0 bases and J gave up 4 bases, with 8 bases separating them. The CDR3 sequence is 13 residues long. The CDR3 coding sequence is TGCGCCAGCAGCTTGGGGGATACATACGAGCAGTACTTC. It specifies CASSLGDTYEQYF.

The chain recombines TRBV19 with TRBJ2-3; TRBD2 matches 9 bases. The CDR3 has 15 amino acids. CDR1 and CDR2 (germline): LNHDA, SQIVND (reference sequence). After removal of 8 bases from V and 3 bases from J, the junction contained 9 bases not matched to a gene. The CDR3 DNA reads as TGTGCCAGTGCTACCGGGACTAGCAGTACAGATACGCAGTATTTT. Protein sequence: CASATGTSSTDTQYF. The full variable domain, its missing parts supplied by reference TRBV19 and TRBJ2-3, is DGGITQSPKYLFRKEGQNVTLSCEQNLNHDAMYWYRQDPGQGLRLIYYSQIVNDFQKGDIAEGYSVSREKKESFPLTVTSAQKNPTAFYLCASATGTSSTDTQYFGPGTRLTVL.

The CDR3 bases are TGTGCCAGCAGCCAAGTGTCAGCCGGGGAGCTGTTTTTT. It specifies CASSQVSAGELFF. This sequence joins TRBV14 and TRBJ2-2, with D unclear. Looked up from germline, CDR1 is SGHDN and CDR2 is FVKESK. V was trimmed by 1 base and J by 6 bases, leaving 6 bases between them. The CDR3 is 13 amino acids.

This clone occurred a few times. The chain joins TRBV27 to TRBJ1-1; maybe TRBD1 (6 bases). Trimming cost V 1 base and J 5 bases, with 11 bases left between them. The CDR3 extends over 14 amino acids. Germline V gene lookup returns CDR1 MNHEY and CDR2 SMNVEV (reference sequence). The DNA for the CDR3 is TGTGCCAGCAGTTTATTAGGGGGGAGGACTGAAGCTTTCTTT. The encoded protein is CASSLLGGRTEAFF.

The chain couples TRBV10-3 to TRBJ2-5; D gene ambiguous. Trimming cost V 0 bases and J 5 bases, with 7 bases left between them. This CDR3 is 13 amino acids long. Germline loops: CDR1 ENHRY, CDR2 SYGVKD. The CDR3 is CAISESDGETQYF. The CDR3, as DNA: TGTGCCATCAGTGAGTCGGACGGGGAGACCCAGTACTTC.

The rearrangement links TRBV27 to TRBJ2-7, with unresolved D. Trimming cost V 6 bases and J 1 base, with 13 bases left between them. The CDR3 covers 14 residues. Germline loops: CDR1 MNHEY, CDR2 SMNVEV (reference sequence). DNA of the CDR3: TGTGCCAGCAGACCCCCCGGGCCATCCTACGAGCAGTACTTC. It yields the protein CASRPPGPSYEQYF.

This clone was counted between two and nine times. J is TRBJ2-2 and V is TRBV29-1; 7 bases line up with TRBD1. The CDR3 consists of 12 residues. J was trimmed by 5 bases and V by 7 bases; bases with no gene match: 4. Germline lookup yields CDR1 SQVTM and CDR2 ANQGSEA. Written as DNA, the CDR3 is TGCAGCGCCAAGACAGGGACCGGGGAGCTGTTTTTT. It is translated as CSAKTGTGELFF.

The rearrangement joins TRBV30 to TRBJ2-2, with TRBD2 matching over 7 bases. V lost 2 bases and J lost 8; bases outside the gene matches: 8. This CDR3 contains 14 residues. Germline V CDR1 and CDR2: GTSNPN, SVGIG (reference sequence). The CDR3, as DNA: TGTGCCTGGAGTCTGACTAGCCTCTCTGGGGAGCTGTTTTTT. Protein sequence: CAWSLTSLSGELFF.

V is TRBV9 and J is TRBJ2-5; perhaps TRBD2 as D (6 bases). Germline values: CDR1 SGDLS, CDR2 YYNGEE. The ends were cut back, 3 bases at V and 1 base at J, with 13 bases in the middle. There are 15 residues in the CDR3. The CDR3: CASSEGLRTQETQYF. For the CDR3, the DNA is TGTGCCAGCAGCGAGGGACTCAGAACCCAAGAGACCCAGTACTTC.

The V gene is TRBV27, the J gene TRBJ2-3, with 8 bases lining up with TRBD1. Per germline, CDR1 MNHEY and CDR2 SMNVEV (reference sequence). This CDR3 is 13 amino acids long. J lost 7 bases, V lost 8 bases, and 8 bases had no gene match. The CDR3 loop is CASGDRGGNTQYF. The CDR3 DNA is TGTGCCAGCGGTGACAGGGGTGGAAATACGCAGTATTTT.

The CDR3 here is CAWSVRLADYTDTQYF. Here the CDR3 DNA reads TGTGCCTGGAGTGTACGTCTAGCGGACTACACAGATACGCAGTATTTT. The rearrangement uses TRBV30 and TRBJ2-3; TRBD2 aligns across 7 bases. Germline V gene lookup returns CDR1 GTSNPN and CDR2 SVGIG (reference sequence). V shed 0 bases and J 2 bases; nucleotides not matched to a gene: 8. CDR3 length equals 16 residues.

For the CDR3, the DNA is TGTGCCAGCAGCTTAGAAGGCCGGATTTCACCCCTCCACTTT. Translated, it gives CASSLEGRISPLHF. V is TRBV11-2 and J is TRBJ1-6; D is uncertain. Trimming removed 0 bases from V and 9 bases from J, with 9 bases in between. The germline CDR1 and CDR2 sequences are SGHAT and FQNNGV. The CDR3 spans 14 residues.

The chain carries TRBV7-8 and TRBJ2-5, with TRBD2 matching 14 bases. CDR1 and CDR2 from the germline V gene are SGHVS and FQNEAQ. The CDR3 length is 19 residues. J lost 5 bases, V lost 5 bases, and 16 bases had no gene match. CDR3 sequence: CASSQLGLAGVGSWETQYF. The CDR3 DNA reads TGTGCCAGCAGCCAATTGGGACTAGCGGGAGTCGGCAGCTGGGAGACCCAGTACTTC.

As to this clone: Other nucleotide sequences from this sample produce the same CDR3. This chain uses TRBV30 with TRBJ1-1; no firm D call. Trimming left V 2 bases short and J 1 base short, with 8 bases between. Germline assignment: CDR1 GTSNPN and CDR2 SVGIG (reference sequence). The CDR3 extends over 13 amino acids. CDR3 nucleotide sequence: TGTGCCTGGAGTTTGTTGGGGAACACTGAAGCTTTCTTT. It is translated as CAWSLLGNTEAFF.

In DNA, the CDR3 is TGTGCCAGCAGCGTAGACGGGGACTACACCTTC. Amino acid sequence: CASSVDGDYTF. V usage is TRBV9 and J usage is TRBJ1-2; no reliable D call. Per the germline V gene, CDR1 is SGDLS and CDR2 is YYNGEE. This CDR3 is 11 amino acids long. V was shortened by 0 bases and J by 10 bases, with 7 bases between the two germline ends.

The V and J genes are TRBV27 and TRBJ1-4; 10 positions match TRBD1. Germline V gene sequence: CDR1 MNHEY, CDR2 SMNVEV (reference sequence). The CDR3 length is 18 residues. V dropped 0 bases and J dropped 4; count of bases not matched to a gene: 8. The CDR3, as DNA: TGTGCCAGCAGTTTATCGGTGGGACAGGGGACCCTTAATGAAAAACTGTTTTTT. Its translation: CASSLSVGQGTLNEKLFF.

This clone was found once. The chain uses TRBV6-5 and TRBJ1-2, with no clear D. CDR3 length equals 14 residues. V was pared by 6 bases and J by 3 bases, with 14 bases between. The germline V gene has CDR1 MNHEY and CDR2 SVGAGI. The CDR3 DNA follows: TGTGCCAGCAGCCGATACAGTTTTTACTATGGCTACACCTTC. Translated, it gives CASSRYSFYYGYTF.

The gene calls are TRBV7-9 and TRBJ2-5; a possible D gene is TRBD1 (6 bases). The CDR3 extends over 13 amino acids. Trimming shortened V by 5 bases and J by 4 bases, and 11 bases separated the two germline ends. In germline, CDR1 is SEHNR, CDR2 FQNEAQ (reference sequence). CDR3 bases: TGTGCCAGCAGCCCCACAGGGACAGAGACCCAGTACTTC. This gives the protein CASSPTGTETQYF.

The J gene is TRBJ2-2, the V gene TRBV6-5; D is possibly TRBD2 (6 bases). V shed 6 bases and J shed 6 bases, with 14 bases lying between them. CDR1 and CDR2 from the germline V gene are MNHEY and SVGAGI. CDR3 size: 14 residues. In DNA, the CDR3 is TGTGCCAGCAGCAAAGGAGGGGACCCCGGGGAGCTGTTTTTT. It is translated as CASSKGGDPGELFF.

This clone was counted only a few times. The chain uses TRBV29-1 and TRBJ2-1, with 16 bases identical to TRBD2. This CDR3 region has 16 residues. Germline CDR1 is SQVTM and CDR2 is ANQGSEA. The V and J ends lost 4 bases and 8 bases, in that order; junction bases with no gene match: 8. CDR3 loop: CSVVGTSGRAVHEQFF. The CDR3 DNA follows: TGCAGCGTTGTGGGGACTAGCGGGAGGGCCGTCCATGAGCAGTTCTTC.

This clone occurred a few times. The chain links TRBV29-1 to TRBJ2-7; tentative D call: TRBD2 (6 bases). This CDR3 contains 13 residues. Germline-derived CDR1 and CDR2 are SQVTM and ANQGSEA. Trimming cost V 6 bases and J 0 bases, with 12 bases left between them. The CDR3 nucleotides are TGCAGCGTCGGGACTCAAAGCTCCTACGAGCAGTACTTC. It is translated as CSVGTQSSYEQYF.

The chain links TRBV5-4 to TRBJ2-3, with D possibly being TRBD2 (6 bases). The CDR3 length is 16 residues. Trimming took 2 bases from V and 6 from J, leaving 19 bases between them. CDR1 is SGHNT, CDR2 YYREEE, per germline (reference sequence). The CDR3 protein is CASSLQSPRTTDTQYF. CDR3 nucleotide sequence: TGTGCCAGCAGCTTACAAAGCCCGCGGACTACTGATACGCAGTATTTT. The variable domain in full, completed from reference TRBV5-4 and TRBJ2-3, reads ETGVTQSPTHLIKTRGQQVTLRCSSQSGHNTVSWYQQALGQGPQFIFQYYREEENGRGNFPPRFSGLQFPNYSSELNVNALELDDSALYLCASSLQSPRTTDTQYFGPGTRLTVL.

The sample holds a few counts of this clone. The chain couples TRBV2 to TRBJ2-3; D is ambiguous. The CDR3 has 15 residues. The V and J ends lost 7 bases and 0 bases respectively, with 14 bases between them. Germline V gives CDR1 SNHLY, CDR2 FYNNEI. CDR3 sequence: CASTTIATSTDTQYF. The CDR3 coding sequence is TGTGCCAGCACTACCATCGCGACTAGCACAGATACGCAGTATTTT.

The chain combines TRBV5-6 with TRBJ2-7; TRBD2 is a possible D gene (5 bases). Germline CDR1 is SGHDT and CDR2 is YYEEEE. Trimming pared 7 bases from V and 6 bases from J, leaving 14 bases between. This CDR3 is 12 amino acids long. The CDR3 region is CASDRLSGEQYF. As DNA, the CDR3 is TGTGCCAGCGACCGACTATCTGGCGAGCAGTACTTC.

There are a few counts of this clone. The chain links TRBV29-1 to TRBJ2-3; 8 bases align to TRBD2. The CDR3 has 13 amino acids. V lost 7 bases and J lost 5; bases outside the gene matches: 8. Germline CDR1 and CDR2: SQVTM and ANQGSEA. CDR3: CSAIGGVKDTQYF. In nucleotides, the CDR3 is TGCAGCGCTATCGGGGGGGTTAAAGATACGCAGTATTTT.

The chain recombines TRBV6-1 with TRBJ1-5; 8 bases match TRBD1. CDR1 MNHNS and CDR2 SASEGT come from the germline V gene. V lost 0 bases, J lost 6 bases, and 10 bases stayed unmatched. There are 17 residues in the CDR3. The CDR3 nucleotides are TGTGCCAGCAGTGAAGCGAGGGGGGCAGGGGGCACTCAGCCCCAGCATTTT. Protein sequence: CASSEARGAGGTQPQHF.

The J gene is TRBJ2-1, the V gene TRBV6-5; D is perhaps TRBD1 or TRBD2 (5 bases each). Germline assignment: CDR1 MNHEY and CDR2 SVGAGI. Trimming cost V 2 bases and J 5 bases, with 16 bases left between them. The CDR3 is 16 amino acids. The CDR3 bases are TGTGCCAGCAGTTACCCGACGGGGACGGGCCACAATGAGCAGTTCTTC. It codes for CASSYPTGTGHNEQFF.